This is a list of T cell receptor beta chains from one sample in a study of Graves' ophthalmopathy and Graves' hyperthyroidism. TCRdb independently ran MiXCR on the multiplex PCR reads; one entry per CDR3 protein. The sample holds approximately 700,000 distinct CDR3 sequences; approximately 40% are singletons and the top ten take approximately 46%. Sequenced: peripheral blood. These receptor sequences come from an adult man with Graves' ophthalmopathy. The CDR3 runs from the conserved cysteine through the conserved F or W.

V	CDR3
TRBV6-6	CASSYLGTGENTGELFF
TRBV10-3	CAISESRGGPYEQYF
TRBV5-4	CASSLRTSDETQYF
TRBV7-8	CASSLDGRGETQYF
TRBV4-2	CASSQVSGGRVLSGNTIYF
TRBV19	CASSIGQEETQYF
TRBV19	CASSPPSGPRETQYF
TRBV7-9	CASSLPQGSIMNTEAFF
TRBV7-9	CASSLVGRRTEAFF
TRBV2	CASSEGQGAYEKLFF
TRBV25-1	CASSSAYTGELFF
TRBV10-3	CASSLVGPDTQYF
TRBV14	CASSQIGGAQYF
TRBV25-1	CASSLTGGMESEAFF
TRBV10-3	CASTGTSEEAQYF
TRBV24-1	CATSDPRGASNQPQHF
TRBV20-1	CSAVRDIVYEQYF
TRBV7-9	CASSVDGNTGELFF
TRBV25-1	CASFGGGEGEKLFF
TRBV5-1	CASSSGDGNYGYTF
TRBV24-1	CATSATVTGNQPQHF
TRBV9	CASSQGRTGGLVELFF
TRBV29-1	CSSRGGAQNTEAFF
TRBV4-3	CASSQGGQAREQFF
TRBV29-1	CSFEDYGYTF
TRBV24-1	CATSDRTTVQETQYF
TRBV6-6	CASSRAYNSPLHF
TRBV7-2	CASSVEGDTQYF
TRBV2	CASNTGGGLFF
TRBV7-9	CASSGLAGEETQYF
TRBV24-1	CASSPSGGTGQPQHF
TRBV29-1	CSTVAGSGYTF
TRBV25-1	CASSFRGAGELFF
TRBV29-1	CSVDLSGGLNTEAFF
TRBV24-1	CATSDLGTGYDQPQHF
TRBV7-9	CASSFMDKAGELFF
TRBV7-9	CASSPTRQGRETQYF
TRBV9	CASSPAGAGANVLTF
TRBV2	CASSQDRVALAEETQYF
TRBV20-1	CSARWQGIAGANVLTF
TRBV29-1	CSLTGSSYGYTF
TRBV25-1	CASSEYRAGELFF
TRBV7-9	CASSLVGGNYGYTF
TRBV7-9	CASSPQTGGRGYTF
TRBV11-1	CASSHSGGWGLTEAFF
TRBV2	CASHQESSGNTIYF
TRBV12-5	CASGAGTGGRMNTEAFF
TRBV7-6	CASSSGVAEETQYF